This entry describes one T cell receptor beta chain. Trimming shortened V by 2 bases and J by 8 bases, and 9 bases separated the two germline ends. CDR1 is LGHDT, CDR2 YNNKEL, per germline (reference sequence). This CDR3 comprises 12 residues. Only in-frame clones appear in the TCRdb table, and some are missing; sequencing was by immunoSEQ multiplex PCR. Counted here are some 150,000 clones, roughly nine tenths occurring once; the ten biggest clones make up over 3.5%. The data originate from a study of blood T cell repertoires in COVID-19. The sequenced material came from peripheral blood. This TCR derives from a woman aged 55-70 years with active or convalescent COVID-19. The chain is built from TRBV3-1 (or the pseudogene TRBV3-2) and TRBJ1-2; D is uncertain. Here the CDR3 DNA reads TGTGCCAGCAGCCAACTAGCCTGGGGCTACACCTTC. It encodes CASSQLAWGYTF.